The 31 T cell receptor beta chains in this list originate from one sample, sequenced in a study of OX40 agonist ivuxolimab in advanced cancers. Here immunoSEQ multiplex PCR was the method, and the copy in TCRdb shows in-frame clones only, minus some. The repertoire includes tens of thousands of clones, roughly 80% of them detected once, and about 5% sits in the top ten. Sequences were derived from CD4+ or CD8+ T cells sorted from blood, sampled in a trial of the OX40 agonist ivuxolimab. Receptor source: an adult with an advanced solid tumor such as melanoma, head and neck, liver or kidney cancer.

CDR3 DNA sequence: TGCGCCAGCAGCTTTGGGTGGGGACAGGACTATGGCTACACCTTC. Residues: CASSFGWGQDYGYTF. V usage is TRBV5-1 and J usage is TRBJ1-2; 8 bases are a match to TRBD1. Germline lookup yields CDR1 SGHRS and CDR2 YFSETQ. The CDR3 loop spans 15 amino acids. J lost 3 bases, V lost 2 bases, and 6 bases had no gene match.

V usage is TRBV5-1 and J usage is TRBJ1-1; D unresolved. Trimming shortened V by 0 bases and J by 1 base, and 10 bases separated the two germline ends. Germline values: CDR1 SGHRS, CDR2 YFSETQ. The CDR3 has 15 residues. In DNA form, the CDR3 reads TGCGCCAGCAGCTTGGGGAACTCAGGGAACACTGAAGCTTTCTTT. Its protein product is CASSLGNSGNTEAFF.

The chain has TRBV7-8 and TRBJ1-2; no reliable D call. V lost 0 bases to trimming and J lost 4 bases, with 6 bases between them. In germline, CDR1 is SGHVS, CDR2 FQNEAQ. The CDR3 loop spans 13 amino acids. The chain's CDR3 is CASSLASPYGYTF. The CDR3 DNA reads TGTGCCAGCAGCTTAGCGAGCCCCTATGGCTACACCTTC.

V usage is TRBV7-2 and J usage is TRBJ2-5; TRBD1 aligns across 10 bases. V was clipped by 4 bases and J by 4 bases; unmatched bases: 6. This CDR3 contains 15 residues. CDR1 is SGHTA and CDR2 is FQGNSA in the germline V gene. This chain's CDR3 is CASSSRRDRGETQYF. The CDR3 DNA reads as TGTGCCAGCAGCTCCCGACGGGACAGGGGAGAGACCCAGTACTTC.

Written as DNA, the CDR3 is TGCGCCAGCAGCTTGGAGGGAGGGACAGAGACCCAGTACTTC. This sequence encodes CASSLEGGTETQYF. The chain links TRBV5-1 to TRBJ2-5; 7 positions agree with TRBD2. The V gene's germline CDR1 is SGHRS and CDR2 YFSETQ. V trimming: 0 bases; J trimming: 4 bases; junction bases outside the gene matches: 3. The CDR3 contains 14 residues.

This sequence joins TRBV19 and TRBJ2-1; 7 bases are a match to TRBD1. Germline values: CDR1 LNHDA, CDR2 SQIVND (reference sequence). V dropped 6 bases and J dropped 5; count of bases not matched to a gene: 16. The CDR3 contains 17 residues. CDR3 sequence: CASSRPAPGQIHNEQFF. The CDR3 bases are TGTGCCAGTAGCCGACCAGCTCCGGGACAGATTCACAATGAGCAGTTCTTC.

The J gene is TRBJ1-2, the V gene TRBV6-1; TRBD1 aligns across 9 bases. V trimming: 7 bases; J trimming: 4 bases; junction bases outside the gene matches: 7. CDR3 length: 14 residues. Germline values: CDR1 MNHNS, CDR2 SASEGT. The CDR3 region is CASTFDRGIYGYTF. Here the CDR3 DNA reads TGTGCCAGCACTTTCGACAGGGGGATCTATGGCTACACCTTC.

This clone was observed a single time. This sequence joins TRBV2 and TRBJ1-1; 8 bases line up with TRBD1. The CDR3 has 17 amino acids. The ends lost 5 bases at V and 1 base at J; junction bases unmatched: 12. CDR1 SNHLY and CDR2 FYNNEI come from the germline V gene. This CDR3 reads CASSPQPPGQENTEAFF. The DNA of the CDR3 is TGTGCCAGCAGTCCCCAGCCACCGGGACAGGAGAACACTGAAGCTTTCTTT. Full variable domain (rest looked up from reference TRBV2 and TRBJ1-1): EPEVTQTPSHQVTQMGQEVILRCVPISNHLYFYWYRQILGQKVEFLVSFYNNEISEKSEIFDDQFSVERPDGSNFTLKIRSTKLEDSAMYFCASSPQPPGQENTEAFFGQGTRLTVV.

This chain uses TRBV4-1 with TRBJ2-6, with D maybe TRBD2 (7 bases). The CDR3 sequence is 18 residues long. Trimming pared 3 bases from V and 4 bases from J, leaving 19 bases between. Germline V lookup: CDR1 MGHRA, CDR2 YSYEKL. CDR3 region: CASSQNPAGAAGANVLTF. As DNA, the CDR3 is TGCGCCAGCAGCCAGAACCCGGCGGGGGCTGCCGGGGCCAACGTCCTGACTTTC.

Here the CDR3 DNA reads TGTGCCACGCAGACGGGACACTATAATTCACCCCTCCACTTT. It specifies CATQTGHYNSPLHF. The chain joins TRBV15 to TRBJ1-6, with D perhaps matching TRBD1 (6 bases). CDR3 size: 14 residues. V lost 9 bases and J lost 3, with 12 bases in between. CDR1 and CDR2 (germline): LNHNV, YYDKDF (reference sequence).

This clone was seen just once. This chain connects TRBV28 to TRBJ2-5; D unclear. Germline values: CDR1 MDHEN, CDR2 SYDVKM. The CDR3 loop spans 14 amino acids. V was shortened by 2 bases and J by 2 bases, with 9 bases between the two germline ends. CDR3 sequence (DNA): TGTGCCAGCAGTTTAGGGTCATTGCAAGAGACCCAGTACTTC. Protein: CASSLGSLQETQYF.

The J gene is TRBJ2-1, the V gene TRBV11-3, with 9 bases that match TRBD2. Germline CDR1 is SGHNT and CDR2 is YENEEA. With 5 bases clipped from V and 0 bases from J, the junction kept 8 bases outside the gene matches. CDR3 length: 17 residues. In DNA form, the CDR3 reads TGTGCCAGCAGCGGTTCGGCTAGCGGGGTCTCCTACAATGAGCAGTTCTTC. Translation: CASSGSASGVSYNEQFF.

In nucleotides, the CDR3 is TGCGCCAGCAGCCAACCCGGGCCCCTTCCCGAGCAGTACTTC. This gives the protein CASSQPGPLPEQYF. The rearrangement uses TRBV5-1 and TRBJ2-7; D not certain. The CDR3 extends over 14 amino acids. With 4 bases removed from V and 6 bases from J, the gap between germline ends came to 17 bases. Germline V gene lookup returns CDR1 SGHRS and CDR2 YFSETQ.

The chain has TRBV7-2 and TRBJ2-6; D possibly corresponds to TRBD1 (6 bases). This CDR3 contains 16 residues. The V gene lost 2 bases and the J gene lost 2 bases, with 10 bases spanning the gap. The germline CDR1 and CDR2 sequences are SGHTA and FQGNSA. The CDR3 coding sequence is TGTGCCAGCAGCTTAAGGGCAGGGGCTGGGGCCAACGTCCTGACTTTC. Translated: CASSLRAGAGANVLTF.

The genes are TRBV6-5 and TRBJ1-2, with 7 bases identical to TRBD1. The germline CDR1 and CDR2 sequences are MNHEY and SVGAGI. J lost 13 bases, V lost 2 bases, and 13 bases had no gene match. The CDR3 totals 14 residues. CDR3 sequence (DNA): TGTGCCAGCAGTTACGTAGGGGGCGCGATCAATCCCACCTTC. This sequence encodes CASSYVGGAINPTF.

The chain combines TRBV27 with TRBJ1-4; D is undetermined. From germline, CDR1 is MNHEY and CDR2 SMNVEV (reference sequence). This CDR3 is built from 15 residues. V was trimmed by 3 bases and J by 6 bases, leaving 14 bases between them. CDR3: CASSFSAGYDEKLFF. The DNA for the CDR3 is TGTGCCAGCAGTTTTTCGGCAGGTTACGATGAAAAACTGTTTTTT.

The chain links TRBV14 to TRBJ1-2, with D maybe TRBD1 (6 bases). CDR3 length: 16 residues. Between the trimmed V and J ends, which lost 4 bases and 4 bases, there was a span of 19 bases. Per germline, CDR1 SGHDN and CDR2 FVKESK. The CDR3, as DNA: TGTGCCAGCAGCCCTAGGCGGGGGCCGGAGATCTATGGCTACACCTTC. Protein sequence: CASSPRRGPEIYGYTF.

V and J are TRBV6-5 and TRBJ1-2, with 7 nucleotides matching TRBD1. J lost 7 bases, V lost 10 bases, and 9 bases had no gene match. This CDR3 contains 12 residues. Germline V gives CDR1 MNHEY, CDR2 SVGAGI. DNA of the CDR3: TGTGCCACCCTGGGGGCAGGGGGTGGCTACACCTTC. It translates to CATLGAGGGYTF.

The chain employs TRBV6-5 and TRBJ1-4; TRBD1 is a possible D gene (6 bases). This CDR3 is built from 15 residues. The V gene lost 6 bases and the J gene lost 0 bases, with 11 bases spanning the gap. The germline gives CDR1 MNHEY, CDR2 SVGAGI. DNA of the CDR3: TGTGCCAGCAGGCAAGCAGGGGCAACTAATGAAAAACTGTTTTTT. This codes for CASRQAGATNEKLFF.

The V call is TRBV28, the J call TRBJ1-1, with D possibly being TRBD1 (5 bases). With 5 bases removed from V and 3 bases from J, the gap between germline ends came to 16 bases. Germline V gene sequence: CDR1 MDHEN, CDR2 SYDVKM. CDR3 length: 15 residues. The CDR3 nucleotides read TGTGCCAGCAGTCCGTGGACATCGAGGGACACTGAAGCTTTCTTT. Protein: CASSPWTSRDTEAFF.

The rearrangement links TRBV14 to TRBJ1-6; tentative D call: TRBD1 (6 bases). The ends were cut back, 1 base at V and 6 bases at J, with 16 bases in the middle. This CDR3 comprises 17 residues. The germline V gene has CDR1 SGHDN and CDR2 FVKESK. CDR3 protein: CASSQVPSGVPNSPLHF. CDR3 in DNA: TGTGCCAGCAGCCAAGTGCCCTCAGGGGTTCCTAATTCACCCCTCCACTTT.

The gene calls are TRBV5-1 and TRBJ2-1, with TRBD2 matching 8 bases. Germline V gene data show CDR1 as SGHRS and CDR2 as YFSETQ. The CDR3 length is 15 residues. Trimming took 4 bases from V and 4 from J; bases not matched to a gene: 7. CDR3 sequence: CASSVLADPYNEQFF. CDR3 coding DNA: TGCGCCAGCAGCGTACTAGCGGACCCATACAATGAGCAGTTCTTC. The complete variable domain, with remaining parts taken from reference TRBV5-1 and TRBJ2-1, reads KAGVTQTPRYLIKTRGQQVTLSCSPISGHRSVSWYQQTPGQGLQFLFEYFSETQRNKGNFPGRFSGRQFSNSRSEMNVSTLELGDSALYLCASSVLADPYNEQFFGPGTRLTVL.

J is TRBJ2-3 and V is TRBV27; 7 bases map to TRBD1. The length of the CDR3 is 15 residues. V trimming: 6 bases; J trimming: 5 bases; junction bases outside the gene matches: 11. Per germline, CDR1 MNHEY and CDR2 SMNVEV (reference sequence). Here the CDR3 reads CASRPPGTAVDTQYF. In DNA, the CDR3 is TGTGCCAGCAGACCCCCCGGGACAGCCGTAGATACGCAGTATTTT.

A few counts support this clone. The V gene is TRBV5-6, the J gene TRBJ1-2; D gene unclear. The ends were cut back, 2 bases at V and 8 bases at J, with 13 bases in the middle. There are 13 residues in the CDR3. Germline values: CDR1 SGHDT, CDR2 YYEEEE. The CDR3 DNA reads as TGTGCCAGCAGCTTTGGGGAAGGGAGGGGCTACACCTTC. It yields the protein CASSFGEGRGYTF.

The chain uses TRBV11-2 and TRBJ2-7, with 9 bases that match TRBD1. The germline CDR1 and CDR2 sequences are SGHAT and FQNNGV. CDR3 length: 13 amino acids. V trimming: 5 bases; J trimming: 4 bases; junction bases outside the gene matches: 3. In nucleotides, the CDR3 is TGTGCCAGCAGCCGGGACAGGGCGTACGAGCAGTACTTC. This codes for CASSRDRAYEQYF.

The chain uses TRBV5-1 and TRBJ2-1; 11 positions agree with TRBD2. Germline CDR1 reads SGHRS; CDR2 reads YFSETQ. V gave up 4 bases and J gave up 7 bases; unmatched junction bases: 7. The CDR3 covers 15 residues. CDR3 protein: CASSESLAGANEQFF. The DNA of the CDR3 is TGCGCCAGCAGCGAATCACTAGCGGGAGCAAATGAGCAGTTCTTC.

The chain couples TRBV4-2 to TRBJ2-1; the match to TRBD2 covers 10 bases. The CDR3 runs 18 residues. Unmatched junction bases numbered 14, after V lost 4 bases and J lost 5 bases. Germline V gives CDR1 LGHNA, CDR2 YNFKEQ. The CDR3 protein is CASSLGQSVAGGNNEQFF. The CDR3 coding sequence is TGTGCCAGCAGCCTCGGGCAAAGTGTAGCGGGGGGAAACAATGAGCAGTTCTTC.

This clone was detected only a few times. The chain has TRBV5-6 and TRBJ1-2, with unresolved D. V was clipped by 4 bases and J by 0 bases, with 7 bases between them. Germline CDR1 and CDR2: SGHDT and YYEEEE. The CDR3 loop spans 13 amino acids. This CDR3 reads CASSIRPNYGYTF. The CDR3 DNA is TGTGCCAGCAGCATAAGGCCTAACTATGGCTACACCTTC.

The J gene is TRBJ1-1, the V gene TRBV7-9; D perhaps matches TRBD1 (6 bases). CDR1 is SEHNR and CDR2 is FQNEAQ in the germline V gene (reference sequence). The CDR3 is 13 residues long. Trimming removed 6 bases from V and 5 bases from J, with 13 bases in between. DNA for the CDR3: TGTGCCAGCAGGTTACAGGGTAGGACTGAAGCTTTCTTT. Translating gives CASRLQGRTEAFF.

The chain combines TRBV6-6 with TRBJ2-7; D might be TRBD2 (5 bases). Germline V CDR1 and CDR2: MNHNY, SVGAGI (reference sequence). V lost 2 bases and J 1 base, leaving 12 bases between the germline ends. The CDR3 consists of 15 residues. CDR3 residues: CASSYLGLYSYEQYF. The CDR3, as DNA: TGTGCCAGCAGTTACCTTGGACTGTATTCCTACGAGCAGTACTTC.

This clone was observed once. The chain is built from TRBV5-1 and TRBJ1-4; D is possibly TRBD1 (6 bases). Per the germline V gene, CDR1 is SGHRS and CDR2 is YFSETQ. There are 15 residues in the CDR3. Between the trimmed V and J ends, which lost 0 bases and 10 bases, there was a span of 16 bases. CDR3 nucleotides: TGCGCCAGCAGCTTGGGGGGGCACCTGCCGGGAAAACTGTTTTTT. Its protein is CASSLGGHLPGKLFF.